One and the same sample provided the 19 T cell receptor beta chains below, sequenced in a study of CD8 T cell repertoires and HIV-1 epitope variants. The data were produced by immunoSEQ multiplex PCR, yet TCRdb's version contains in-frame clones alone and is incomplete. The sample has around 3,800 clones; 68% are singletons. These receptors lack a known antigen. Specimen: cultured CD8+ T cells derived from PBMCs. All receptors come from a male donor with HIV.

This clone came up a few times. This chain links TRBV10-2 with TRBJ2-3, with 11 positions matching TRBD2. Germline trimming cut 2 bases from V and 6 bases from J; bases unmatched to any gene: 4. The CDR3 totals 15 residues. Looked up from germline, CDR1 is WSHSY and CDR2 is SAAADI. CDR3 loop: CASSEIGLAGDTQYF. The CDR3 DNA reads TGCGCCAGCAGTGAGATAGGACTAGCGGGCGATACGCAGTATTTT.

This rearrangement joins TRBV19 to TRBJ1-5, with 10 bases that match TRBD1. The CDR3 consists of 14 residues. Trimming took 9 bases from V and 1 from J; bases not matched to a gene: 3. The V gene's germline CDR1 is LNHDA and CDR2 SQIVND (reference sequence). The CDR3 bases are TGTGCCAGCCGACAGGGGGCGAGCAATCAGCCCCAGCATTTT. It translates to CASRQGASNQPQHF.

On this clone itself: A read error may account for a junction end that differs from germline. The rearrangement links TRBV7-9 to TRBJ2-7, with 7 bases aligning to TRBD2. The CDR3 has 17 residues. CDR1 is SEHNR and CDR2 is FQNEAQ in the germline V gene (reference sequence). This chain's CDR3 is CASRLDGPSGAPYEQYF. The CDR3 region has the DNA TGTGCCAGCAGATTAGATGGTCCTAGCGGAGCCCCCTACGAGCAGTACTTC.

This chain links TRBV28 with TRBJ2-5, with TRBD1 matching over 9 bases. The germline gives CDR1 MDHEN, CDR2 SYDVKM. The CDR3 loop spans 16 amino acids. With V trimmed by 8 bases and J by 0 bases, 10 bases remained unmatched. The CDR3 reads CASVGAGTGHQETQYF. As DNA, the CDR3 is TGTGCCAGCGTCGGAGCCGGGACAGGGCACCAAGAGACCCAGTACTTC.

This rearrangement joins TRBV10-3 to TRBJ2-3, with a tentative D call TRBD1 (5 bases). CDR1 is ENHRY, CDR2 SYGVKD, per germline. This CDR3 has 17 residues. Trimming removed 0 bases at V and 1 base at J, with 14 bases between. CDR3 in amino acids: CAISESNPLGGTDTQYF. The CDR3 DNA sequence: TGTGCCATCAGTGAGTCGAATCCTTTAGGGGGCACAGATACGCAGTATTTT.

By share, this clone ranks as large (0.1 to 1%). The chain recombines TRBV25-1 with TRBJ2-2, with 7 bases lining up with TRBD1. The CDR3 spans 14 residues. Per germline, CDR1 MGHDK and CDR2 SYGVNS. V was clipped by 3 bases and J by 4 bases; unmatched bases: 2. CDR3 amino acids: CASSDGTATGELFF. Written as DNA, the CDR3 is TGTGCCAGCAGTGACGGGACAGCCACCGGGGAGCTGTTTTTT.

This sequence joins TRBV7-8 and TRBJ1-2; 8 bases map to TRBD1. CDR1 is SGHVS and CDR2 is FQNEAQ in the germline V gene. V was pared by 1 base and J by 7 bases, with 8 bases of the junction left unmatched. The CDR3 contains 15 residues. The CDR3 sequence is CASSLGLTGEVGYTF. CDR3 DNA sequence: TGTGCCAGCAGCTTAGGTCTGACAGGGGAGGTTGGCTACACCTTC.

This clone was detected once. This chain joins TRBV11-2 and TRBJ2-2; D perhaps matches TRBD2 (6 bases). The V and J ends lost 5 bases and 5 bases respectively, with 9 bases between them. The germline gives CDR1 SGHAT, CDR2 FQNNGV. The CDR3 totals 13 residues. The CDR3 DNA sequence: TGTGCCAGCAGCCTGGGGGGAACCGGGGAGCTGTTTTTT. Its protein is CASSLGGTGELFF.

The CDR3 here is CATSRDRASYEQYF. CDR3 nucleotides: TGTGCCACCAGCCGGGACAGGGCCTCCTACGAGCAGTACTTC. V gene TRBV15 combines with J gene TRBJ2-7; 9 positions agree with TRBD1. This CDR3 has 14 residues. Losses at the gene ends were 5 bases for V and 0 bases for J; bases not matched to a gene: 2. CDR1 is LNHNV and CDR2 is YYDKDF in the germline V gene (reference sequence).

This sequence joins TRBV11-3 and TRBJ2-3; D possibly corresponds to TRBD1 (5 bases). Germline lookup yields CDR1 SGHNT and CDR2 YENEEA. The length of the CDR3 is 12 residues. The ends were cut back, 4 bases at V and 4 bases at J, with 6 bases in the middle. The CDR3 DNA is TGTGCCAGCAGCTCGACAGCAGATACGCAGTATTTT. Translated, it gives CASSSTADTQYF.

The chain links TRBV11-1 to TRBJ2-3; weak D call: TRBD2 (6 bases). V was cut by 2 bases and J by 4 bases, with 13 bases left in between. The CDR3 runs 15 residues. Germline V gene lookup returns CDR1 SGHAT and CDR2 FQDESV (reference sequence). DNA for the CDR3: TGTGCCAGCAGCTTAAACGGCGGGACTGCAGATACGCAGTATTTT. Its translation is CASSLNGGTADTQYF.

This clone appeared a few times. The chain has TRBV7-9 and TRBJ1-2, with 7 nucleotides matching TRBD1. The V gene end was trimmed by 3 bases and the J gene end by 6 bases; junction bases not matched to a gene: 10. The length of the CDR3 is 15 residues. Germline CDR1 SEHNR, CDR2 FQNEAQ (reference sequence). DNA for the CDR3: TGTGCCAGCAGCTTTTGGGAAGGGCAGGGGGATGGCTACACCTTC. Its translation is CASSFWEGQGDGYTF.

The V gene is TRBV15, the J gene TRBJ1-2; 11 bases fit TRBD1. The germline gives CDR1 LNHNV, CDR2 YYDKDF (reference sequence). The CDR3 is 13 amino acids. Germline trimming cut 3 bases from V and 10 bases from J; bases unmatched to any gene: 4. CDR3 bases: TGTGCCACCAGCAGGCGGGGACAGGGGGACTACACCTTC. It yields the protein CATSRRGQGDYTF.

This clone showed up just a few times. The J gene is TRBJ1-2, the V gene TRBV28; D is ambiguous. The germline V gene has CDR1 MDHEN and CDR2 SYDVKM. CDR3 size: 11 residues. The V and J ends lost 5 bases and 8 bases respectively, with 9 bases between them. CDR3 in amino acids: CASSLPGGYTF. DNA of the CDR3: TGTGCCAGCAGTCTGCCGGGAGGCTACACCTTC.

The V and J genes are TRBV12-5 and TRBJ2-1, with D possibly TRBD1 on 5 matching bases. With 6 bases removed from V and 1 base from J, the gap between germline ends came to 13 bases. The V gene's germline CDR1 is LGHNT and CDR2 FRNRAP. This CDR3 region has 15 residues. For the CDR3, the DNA is TGTGCTAGTGGGAAGGACACCAATTCCTACAATGAGCAGTTCTTC. Translating it yields CASGKDTNSYNEQFF.

The rearrangement links TRBV13 to TRBJ1-2; 8 nucleotides line up with TRBD1. Germline loops: CDR1 PRHDT, CDR2 FYEKMQ (reference sequence). Trimming at V came to 4 bases and at J to 4 bases, leaving 8 bases not matched to a gene. This CDR3 spans 15 amino acids. The CDR3 DNA is TGTGCCAGCAGCTCGCAGGAGGACAGGGTCTATGGCTACACCTTC. This translates into CASSSQEDRVYGYTF.

The genes are TRBV6-6 and TRBJ1-1; tentatively, D is TRBD1 (6 bases). Trimming removed 6 bases at V and 4 bases at J, with 15 bases between. Germline loops: CDR1 MNHNY, CDR2 SVGAGI (reference sequence). The CDR3 has 14 amino acids. Written as DNA, the CDR3 is TGTGCCAGCAGCCCCGACAGGATCGGCACTGAAGCTTTCTTT. Translation: CASSPDRIGTEAFF.

The genes are TRBV9 and TRBJ2-6; D is possibly TRBD2 (7 bases). V lost 4 bases, J lost 2 bases, and 19 bases lay in between. Germline V gene sequence: CDR1 SGDLS, CDR2 YYNGEE. CDR3 length equals 18 residues. The CDR3 spells CASSNRGAETPGANVLTF. The DNA of the CDR3 is TGTGCCAGCAGCAACCGGGGGGCCGAAACTCCTGGGGCCAACGTCCTGACTTTC.

The rearrangement joins TRBV4-2 to TRBJ2-2; D possibly uses TRBD1 or TRBD2 (5 bases each). Germline V gene lookup returns CDR1 LGHNA and CDR2 YNFKEQ. This CDR3 region has 15 residues. V was clipped by 4 bases and J by 2 bases, with 11 bases between them. The CDR3 DNA sequence: TGTGCCAGCAGCCGTCGGGACGTCAACACCGGGGAGCTGTTTTTT. It specifies CASSRRDVNTGELFF.